Sequencing of this T cell receptor (beta chain) was carried out in a study of PD-L1 blockade in urothelial cancer. On the study more broadly: After treatment start, blood was analyzed at 3 weeks (second dose) and at 6 weeks.

The CDR3 has 15 residues. CDR1 MDHEN and CDR2 SYDVKM come from the germline V gene. V lost 2 bases to trimming and J lost 7 bases; unmatched junction nucleotides: 8. Broader study findings: Pretreatment clonality of the blood TCR repertoire below the median was predictive of superior survival. Clones that were tumor-associated expanded more in the blood of durable-benefit patients at 3 weeks.

Note on this clone: Its antigen is as yet unknown.

Profiling relied on immunoSEQ multiplex PCR, and the TCRdb table lists in-frame clones only, not all of them. The sample consists of 50,000 or so clones, 84% of them appearing once. This chain uses TRBV28 with TRBJ2-1; 7 bases match TRBD2. The TCR was taken from a man between 35 and 55 years old with urothelial cancer. The material sequenced was PBMCs, taken around atezolizumab (anti-PD-L1) treatment. CDR3 in DNA: TGTGCCAGCAGTTTAAGAGGCGGGAGAGGAAATGAGCAGTTCTTC. Its translation: CASSLRGGRGNEQFF.